This T cell receptor beta chain was obtained from a study of CD8 T cells in ankylosing spondylitis. One entry per CDR3 protein results from TCRdb running MiXCR on the 5' RACE reads. The table has 150,000 to 200,000 distinct CDR3 sequences, around 13% seen once. This clonotype was seen at least ten times. Its cognate antigen is unknown. Overall study results and limits: Reactive arthritis synovial fluid and blood previously showed some of these motif variants. Blood of patients with ankylosing spondylitis appeared to be characterized by a TCR beta motif of seven or eight highly homologous variants. Disease-linked clones reportedly concentrated significantly in matched ankylosing spondylitis synovial fluid.

V gave up 2 bases and J gave up 2 bases, with 14 bases separating them. Per germline, CDR1 MGHRA and CDR2 YSYEKL. This CDR3 is 16 amino acids long. The sample comprised blood, either unsorted or a sorted T cell fraction (not recorded which). This clonotype originated in a male donor with ankylosing spondylitis or in good health (not recorded which). This rearrangement joins TRBV4-1 to TRBJ2-3; TRBD2 is a possible D gene (6 bases). The CDR3 sequence: CASSQIPWGDTDTQYF. As DNA, the CDR3 is TGCGCCAGCAGCCAAATCCCGTGGGGGGACACAGATACGCAGTATTTT.